The clone carrying this T cell receptor (beta chain) was seen just once. Deletions cut 5 bases from V and 0 bases from J, with 10 bases between. This CDR3 has 14 amino acids. The germline CDR1 and CDR2 sequences are SGHVS and FNYEAQ. This sample is drawn from a study of CD8 T cells in Susac syndrome. The RNA, about 0.5 to 1 ug, was put through reverse transcription using random hexamers. The method of amplification for TCR beta CDR3 was immunoSEQ multiplex PCR, covering 54 Vbeta and 13 Jbeta. One entry per CDR3 protein results from TCRdb running MiXCR on the immunoSEQ multiplex PCR reads. The table has 180,000 or so distinct CDR3 sequences, approximately 96% seen once; the top ten hold under 0.15%.

The sequence was obtained from a human donor in good health. The genes are TRBV7-6 and TRBJ1-1, with unresolved D. The material sequenced was CD4+ T cells from PBMCs. Written as DNA, the CDR3 is TGTGCCAGCAGCCTGGATCTGGTGAACACTGAAGCTTTCTTT. Translation: CASSLDLVNTEAFF.